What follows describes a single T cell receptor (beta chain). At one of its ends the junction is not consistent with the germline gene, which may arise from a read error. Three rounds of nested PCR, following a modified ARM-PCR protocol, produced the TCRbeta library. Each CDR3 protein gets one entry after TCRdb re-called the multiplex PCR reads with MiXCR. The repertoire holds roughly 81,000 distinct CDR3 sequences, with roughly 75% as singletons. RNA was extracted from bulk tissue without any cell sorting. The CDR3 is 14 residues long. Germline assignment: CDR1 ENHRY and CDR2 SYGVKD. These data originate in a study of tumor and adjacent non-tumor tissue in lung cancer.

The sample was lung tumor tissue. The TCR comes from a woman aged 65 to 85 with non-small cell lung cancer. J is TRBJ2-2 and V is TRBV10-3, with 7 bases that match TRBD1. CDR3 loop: CAITDYRATGVLFF. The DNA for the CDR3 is TGTGCCATCACCGACTACAGGGCCACAGGGGTGCTGTTTTTT.